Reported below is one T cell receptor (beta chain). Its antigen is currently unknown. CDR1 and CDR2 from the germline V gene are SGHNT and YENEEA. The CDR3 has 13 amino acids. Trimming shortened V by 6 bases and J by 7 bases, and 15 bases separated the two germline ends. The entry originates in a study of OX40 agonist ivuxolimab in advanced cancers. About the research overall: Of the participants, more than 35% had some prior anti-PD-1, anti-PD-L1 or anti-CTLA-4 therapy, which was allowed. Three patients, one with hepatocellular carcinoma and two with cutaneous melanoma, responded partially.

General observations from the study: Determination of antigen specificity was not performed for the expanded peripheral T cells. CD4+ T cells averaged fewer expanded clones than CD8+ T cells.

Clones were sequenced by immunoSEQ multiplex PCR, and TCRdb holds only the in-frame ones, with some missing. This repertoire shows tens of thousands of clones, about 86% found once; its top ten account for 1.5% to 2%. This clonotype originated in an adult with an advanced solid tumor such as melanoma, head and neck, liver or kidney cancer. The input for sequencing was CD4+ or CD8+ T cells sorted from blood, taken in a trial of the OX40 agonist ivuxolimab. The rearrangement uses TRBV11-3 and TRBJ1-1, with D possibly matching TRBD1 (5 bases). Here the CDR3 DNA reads TGTGCCAGCAGGACCACAGGCGGCGGTGAAGCTTTCTTT. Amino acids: CASRTTGGGEAFF.